A selection of T cell receptor beta chains follows, all from one sample in a study of CD8 T cells in ankylosing spondylitis. From the 5' RACE reads, TCRdb called clonotypes with MiXCR, one entry per CDR3 protein. The sample has around 210,000 distinct CDR3 sequences, approximately 8% seen once; the top ten hold around 5.1%. Sequenced: blood, either unsorted or a sorted T cell fraction (not recorded which). These receptor sequences come from a female donor with ankylosing spondylitis or in good health (not recorded which). Each CDR3 is given with its conserved first and last residue. The order of the fields is D gene, clone size, V gene, J gene, CDR3 length, CDR3 protein, CDR3 DNA. D genes are given only for firm matches. Clone size is given for some rows only: seen once, a few or many times, or a class if the clone is expanded.

NA,many,TRBV6-5,TRBJ2-4,14,CASSYSLGENIQYF,TGTGCCAGCAGTTACTCGTTGGGGGAAAACATTCAGTACTTC
NA,many,TRBV6-2/TRBV6-3,TRBJ2-7,13,CASSGTRIGEQYF,TGTGCCAGCAGCGGGACCCGTATCGGCGAGCAGTACTTC
NA,many,TRBV5-6,TRBJ1-2,14,CASSQGQANYGYTF,TGTGCCAGCAGCCAGGGACAAGCTAACTATGGCTACACCTTC
NA,many,TRBV30,TRBJ2-5,15,CASSEWSLDGETQYF,TGTGCCTCTTCGGAGTGGAGTCTAGACGGCGAGACCCAGTACTTC
NA,NA,TRBV12-3/TRBV12-4,TRBJ2-3,14,CASSRTDTTDRQYF,TGTGCCAGTAGCAGGACCGACACCACAGATAGGCAGTATTTT
NA,many,TRBV5-5,TRBJ2-3,13,CASSPWAGKAQYF,TGTGCCAGCAGCCCCTGGGCGGGGAAGGCGCAGTATTTT
NA,many,TRBV6-1,TRBJ2-7,13,CASRKASVDEQYF,TGTGCCAGCAGAAAAGCTAGCGTGGACGAGCAGTACTTC
NA,many,TRBV19,TRBJ2-1,12,CASSIRGGEQFF,TGTGCCAGTAGTATAAGGGGCGGGGAGCAGTTCTTC
NA,many,TRBV5-1,TRBJ1-2,13,CASSRDPGRGYTF,TGCGCCAGCAGCCGGGACCCAGGGAGGGGCTACACCTTC
NA,many,TRBV6-2/TRBV6-3,TRBJ2-6,17,CASTLGRESSGANVLTF,TGTGCCAGCACCCTCGGACGGGAAAGCTCTGGGGCCAACGTCCTGACTTTC
NA,many,TRBV7-2,TRBJ1-2,12,CASSLQARGYTF,TGTGCCAGCAGCTTACAGGCGCGGGGCTACACCTTC
TRBD1,few,TRBV28,TRBJ2-5,16,CASTATGTGGGETQYF,TGTGCCAGCACCGCAACCGGGACAGGGGGGGGAGAGACCCAGTACTTC
NA,many,TRBV7-6,TRBJ2-5,16,CASSKRRQVSGETQYF,TGTGCCAGCAGCAAACGCCGACAGGTATCTGGGGAGACCCAGTACTTC
TRBD2,many,TRBV11-2,TRBJ2-1,16,CASSLEAGDTYNEQFF,TGTGCCAGCAGCTTAGAAGCGGGAGATACCTACAATGAGCAGTTCTTC
TRBD1,few,TRBV20-1,TRBJ1-3,13,CSASQGAGNTIYF,TGCAGTGCTTCACAGGGGGCCGGAAACACCATATATTTT
NA,many,TRBV12-3/TRBV12-4,TRBJ2-1,16,CASTLGGRETYNEQFF,TGTGCCAGCACTCTAGGGGGGCGGGAGACCTACAATGAGCAGTTCTTC
NA,NA,TRBV30,TRBJ2-4,15,CAWSEGRNNKNIQYF,TGTGCCTGGAGTGAGGGTAGGAATAACAAAAACATTCAGTACTTC
TRBD2,many,TRBV6-2/TRBV6-3,TRBJ2-1,16,CASSSWTSGRVNEQFF,TGTGCCAGCAGTTCCTGGACTAGCGGGAGGGTTAATGAGCAGTTCTTC
TRBD2,many,TRBV4-1,TRBJ2-1,16,CASSQEGLGISREQFF,TGCGCCAGCAGCCAAGAGGGACTAGGGATCTCTCGTGAGCAGTTCTTC
NA,many,TRBV6-2/TRBV6-3,TRBJ2-6,13,CAGRVSGANVLTF,TGTGCCGGACGGGTTTCTGGGGCCAACGTCCTGACTTTC
TRBD2,many,TRBV7-2,TRBJ2-5,16,CASSITSGRTQETQYF,TGTGCCAGCAGCATCACTAGCGGGAGGACTCAAGAGACCCAGTACTTC
NA,many,TRBV29-1,TRBJ2-3,11,CSVGTRKTQYF,TGCAGCGTGGGAACTAGGAAAACGCAGTATTTT
NA,many,TRBV5-1,TRBJ1-1,13,CASSFNMNTEAFF,TGCGCCAGCAGCTTTAACATGAACACTGAAGCTTTCTTT
TRBD2,many,TRBV28,TRBJ2-1,14,CASASGGPYNEQFF,TGTGCCAGCGCTAGCGGGGGTCCTTACAATGAGCAGTTCTTC
NA,many,TRBV4-3,TRBJ2-7,14,CASSQEGHYYEQYF,TGCGCCAGCAGCCAAGAGGGACACTACTACGAGCAGTACTTC
TRBD2,few,TRBV11-2,TRBJ2-2,17,CASSLDRLAVNTGELFF,TGTGCCAGCAGCTTAGACCGCCTAGCGGTAAACACCGGGGAGCTGTTTTTT
NA,many,TRBV20-1,TRBJ1-1,13,CSGQTGANTEAFF,TGCAGTGGACAGACAGGAGCGAACACTGAAGCTTTCTTT
TRBD1,few,TRBV6-2/TRBV6-3,TRBJ2-4,15,CASSLSTGGGNIQYF,TGTGCCAGCAGTTTATCGACAGGGGGCGGAAACATTCAGTACTTC
NA,many,TRBV20-1,TRBJ2-5,13,CSASGQEEETQYF,TGCAGTGCTAGTGGGCAGGAGGAGGAGACCCAGTACTTC
TRBD2,many,TRBV15,TRBJ2-1,16,CATSRDGTSGYNEQFF,TGTGCCACCAGCAGAGACGGGACTAGCGGTTACAATGAGCAGTTCTTC
TRBD1,NA,TRBV5-4,TRBJ2-6,18,CASSPGTGALAGANVLTF,TGTGCCAGCAGTCCCGGGACAGGGGCGCTGGCTGGGGCCAACGTCCTGACTTTC